This is a list of T cell receptor beta chains from one sample in a study of T cell responses to AZD1222 COVID-19 vaccine. Profiled with immunoSEQ multiplex PCR; TCRdb holds only in-frame clones, not every one. The sample has 160,000 or so clones; about 91% are singletons. The specimen was peripheral blood, collected on day 0 of AZD1222 vaccination. The origin of the receptors is an adult in good health. Each CDR3 is given with its conserved first and last residue. D genes are given only for firm matches. Only some rows state a clone size, as once, few, many or a class for expanded clones.

d_gene: .
j_gene: TRBJ1-6
v_gene: TRBV18
abundance: .
CDR3aa: CASRDLNSPLHF
CDR3nt: TGTGCCAGCCGGGACTTAAATTCACCCCTCCACTTT

d_gene: .
j_gene: TRBJ1-1
v_gene: TRBV11-3
abundance: .
CDR3aa: CASSQPQGNTEAFF
CDR3nt: TGTGCCAGCAGCCAACCCCAGGGGAACACTGAAGCTTTCTTT

d_gene: .
j_gene: TRBJ1-1
v_gene: TRBV18
abundance: .
CDR3aa: CASSPLKNTEAFF
CDR3nt: TGTGCCAGCTCACCCCTCAAGAACACTGAAGCTTTCTTT

d_gene: .
j_gene: TRBJ2-5
v_gene: TRBV5-5
abundance: .
CDR3aa: CASSTYRGLGETQYF
CDR3nt: TGTGCCAGCAGCACGTACCGGGGCCTCGGCGAGACCCAGTACTTC

d_gene: TRBD1
j_gene: TRBJ2-1
v_gene: TRBV15
abundance: .
CDR3aa: CATSRFRGQGVYNEQFF
CDR3nt: TGTGCCACCAGCAGATTCCGAGGACAGGGGGTTTACAATGAGCAGTTCTTC

d_gene: .
j_gene: TRBJ1-1
v_gene: TRBV3-1/TRBV3-2
abundance: .
CDR3aa: CASSLYGIRTEAFF
CDR3nt: TGTGCCAGCAGCCTATATGGAATTAGAACTGAAGCTTTCTTT

d_gene: .
j_gene: TRBJ2-3
v_gene: TRBV28
abundance: .
CDR3aa: CASSPLGGTDTQYF
CDR3nt: TGTGCCAGCAGTCCCCTTGGTGGAACAGATACGCAGTATTTT

d_gene: .
j_gene: TRBJ2-1
v_gene: TRBV28
abundance: .
CDR3aa: CASSLVRGARNGQFF
CDR3nt: TGTGCCAGCAGTTTGGTGAGGGGGGCTCGTAATGGGCAGTTCTTC

d_gene: .
j_gene: TRBJ2-1
v_gene: TRBV6-2/TRBV6-3
abundance: .
CDR3aa: CASCPGLQGWDEQFF
CDR3nt: TGTGCCAGCTGCCCGGGACTACAGGGTTGGGATGAGCAGTTCTTC

d_gene: .
j_gene: TRBJ1-4
v_gene: TRBV15
abundance: .
CDR3aa: CATSASGVFNEKLFF
CDR3nt: TGTGCCACCAGCGCAAGCGGGGTCTTTAATGAAAAACTGTTTTTT

d_gene: .
j_gene: TRBJ2-3
v_gene: TRBV5-1
abundance: .
CDR3aa: CASSSSDSPTDTQYF
CDR3nt: TGCGCCAGCAGCTCCTCAGACAGCCCCACAGATACGCAGTATTTT

d_gene: .
j_gene: TRBJ2-5
v_gene: TRBV6-5
abundance: .
CDR3aa: CASRTPATGTQYF
CDR3nt: TGTGCCAGCAGAACCCCGGCCACAGGGACCCAGTACTTC

d_gene: TRBD1
j_gene: TRBJ1-3
v_gene: TRBV30
abundance: .
CDR3aa: CAWSVQGVGGVSSGNTIYF
CDR3nt: TGTGCCTGGAGTGTACAGGGGGTCGGGGGGGTGAGCTCTGGAAACACCATATATTTT

d_gene: TRBD2
j_gene: TRBJ2-1
v_gene: TRBV18
abundance: .
CDR3aa: CASSSPALADLNEQFF
CDR3nt: TGTGCCAGCTCATCCCCAGCACTAGCGGACCTCAATGAGCAGTTCTTC

d_gene: TRBD1
j_gene: TRBJ2-1
v_gene: TRBV7-3
abundance: .
CDR3aa: CASSSLGAGGGFEQFF
CDR3nt: TGTGCCAGCAGCTCATTGGGGGCAGGGGGCGGATTTGAGCAGTTCTTC

d_gene: .
j_gene: TRBJ2-7
v_gene: TRBV14
abundance: once
CDR3aa: CASSLGQFYEQYF
CDR3nt: TGTGCCAGCAGCCTAGGACAGTTCTACGAGCAGTACTTC

d_gene: .
j_gene: TRBJ2-7
v_gene: TRBV30
abundance: .
CDR3aa: CAWRLDFGPYEQYF
CDR3nt: TGTGCCTGGAGGTTAGACTTTGGGCCCTACGAGCAGTACTTC

d_gene: TRBD1
j_gene: TRBJ2-1
v_gene: TRBV18
abundance: .
CDR3aa: CASSPRQGASDAEQFF
CDR3nt: TGTGCCAGCTCACCGAGACAGGGGGCCAGTGATGCTGAGCAGTTCTTC

d_gene: .
j_gene: TRBJ2-1
v_gene: TRBV7-6
abundance: .
CDR3aa: CASSRSGSSYNEQFF
CDR3nt: TGTGCCAGCAGCCGAAGCGGTAGCTCCTACAATGAGCAGTTCTTC

d_gene: .
j_gene: TRBJ2-4
v_gene: TRBV27
abundance: .
CDR3aa: CASSTPGRLIQYF
CDR3nt: TGTGCCAGCAGCACCCCAGGCAGGTTAATCCAGTACTTC

d_gene: .
j_gene: TRBJ1-1
v_gene: TRBV5-3
abundance: .
CDR3aa: CARSKGHRNGEAFF
CDR3nt: TGTGCCAGAAGCAAGGGACACCGGAACGGTGAAGCTTTCTTT

d_gene: TRBD1
j_gene: TRBJ1-5
v_gene: TRBV6-5
abundance: once
CDR3aa: CASRGTGLNQPQHF
CDR3nt: TGTGCCAGCAGGGGGACAGGCCTCAATCAGCCCCAGCATTTT

d_gene: .
j_gene: TRBJ2-6
v_gene: TRBV19
abundance: .
CDR3aa: CASSIASAGQGSSGANVLTF
CDR3nt: TGTGCCAGTAGTATAGCGTCGGCAGGGCAAGGGAGCTCTGGGGCCAACGTCCTGACTTTC

d_gene: .
j_gene: TRBJ2-1
v_gene: TRBV5-1
abundance: .
CDR3aa: CASSLDSGEGASEQFF
CDR3nt: TGCGCCAGCAGCTTGGATTCCGGGGAGGGGGCGAGTGAGCAGTTCTTC

d_gene: TRBD2
j_gene: TRBJ2-7
v_gene: TRBV4-2
abundance: .
CDR3aa: CASSQDFGGRAAEQYF
CDR3nt: TGTGCCAGCAGCCAAGATTTCGGCGGGAGGGCCGCCGAGCAGTACTTC

d_gene: TRBD1
j_gene: TRBJ2-1
v_gene: TRBV9
abundance: .
CDR3aa: CASSVVGQAGAYNEQFF
CDR3nt: TGTGCCAGCAGCGTAGTAGGACAGGCCGGGGCCTACAATGAGCAGTTCTTC

d_gene: TRBD2
j_gene: TRBJ2-1
v_gene: TRBV5-1
abundance: .
CDR3aa: CASSGGYSGGYNEQFF
CDR3nt: TGCGCCAGCAGCGGGGGATATAGCGGGGGCTACAATGAGCAGTTCTTC

d_gene: TRBD1
j_gene: TRBJ1-6
v_gene: TRBV9
abundance: .
CDR3aa: CASSYRDRDSPLHF
CDR3nt: TGTGCCAGCAGCTACCGGGACAGAGATTCACCCCTCCACTTT

d_gene: .
j_gene: TRBJ1-4
v_gene: TRBV5-1
abundance: .
CDR3aa: CASSLARGRNEKLFF
CDR3nt: TGCGCCAGCAGCTTGGCCCGGGGGAGAAATGAAAAACTGTTTTTT

d_gene: .
j_gene: TRBJ2-3
v_gene: TRBV9
abundance: few
CDR3aa: CASAEAGKTSTDTQYF
CDR3nt: TGTGCCAGCGCGGAAGCAGGGAAGACTAGCACAGATACGCAGTATTTT

d_gene: TRBD1
j_gene: TRBJ1-2
v_gene: TRBV10-3
abundance: .
CDR3aa: CAISGTGNSNYGYTF
CDR3nt: TGTGCCATCAGTGGGACAGGGAATTCTAACTATGGCTACACCTTC

d_gene: .
j_gene: TRBJ2-6
v_gene: TRBV28
abundance: .
CDR3aa: CASSLGDQTGANVLTF
CDR3nt: TGTGCCAGCAGTTTGGGCGATCAGACTGGGGCCAACGTCCTGACTTTC

d_gene: TRBD2
j_gene: TRBJ2-1
v_gene: TRBV16
abundance: .
CDR3aa: CASSQSRSGVAFF
CDR3nt: TGTGCCAGCAGCCAATCCCGGAGCGGGGTCGCGTTCTTC

d_gene: TRBD2
j_gene: TRBJ2-1
v_gene: TRBV30
abundance: .
CDR3aa: CAWSVRRGDYNEQFF
CDR3nt: TGTGCCTGGAGTGTGAGGCGGGGGGACTACAATGAGCAGTTCTTC

d_gene: .
j_gene: TRBJ1-5
v_gene: TRBV10-3
abundance: .
CDR3aa: CAISVAFNQPQHF
CDR3nt: TGTGCCATCAGTGTGGCTTTCAATCAGCCCCAGCATTTT

d_gene: .
j_gene: TRBJ1-5
v_gene: TRBV28
abundance: once
CDR3aa: CASSLKLPGQPQHF
CDR3nt: TGTGCCAGCAGTTTGAAACTCCCAGGGCAGCCCCAGCATTTT

d_gene: TRBD2
j_gene: TRBJ2-1
v_gene: TRBV7-3
abundance: .
CDR3aa: CASSLAGGSNNEQFF
CDR3nt: TGTGCCAGCAGCTTAGCGGGAGGGTCCAACAATGAGCAGTTCTTC

d_gene: TRBD1
j_gene: TRBJ1-2
v_gene: TRBV19
abundance: .
CDR3aa: CASSPTTGNYGYTF
CDR3nt: TGTGCCAGTAGTCCTACGACAGGGAACTATGGCTACACCTTC

d_gene: .
j_gene: TRBJ1-1
v_gene: TRBV18
abundance: .
CDR3aa: CASSPTRGTEAFF
CDR3nt: TGTGCCAGCTCGCCGACGAGGGGTACTGAAGCTTTCTTT

d_gene: .
j_gene: TRBJ1-2
v_gene: TRBV3-1/TRBV3-2
abundance: once
CDR3aa: CASTGMQIVGGRGYTF
CDR3nt: TGTGCCAGCACCGGGATGCAAATCGTAGGGGGAAGGGGCTACACCTTC

d_gene: .
j_gene: TRBJ1-4
v_gene: TRBV9
abundance: .
CDR3aa: CASSLGDGATNEKLFF
CDR3nt: TGTGCCAGCAGCCTTGGGGACGGAGCAACTAATGAAAAACTGTTTTTT

d_gene: .
j_gene: TRBJ1-2
v_gene: TRBV19
abundance: .
CDR3aa: CASVAGARYGYTF
CDR3nt: TGTGCCAGTGTAGCCGGGGCGAGGTATGGCTACACCTTC

d_gene: .
j_gene: TRBJ2-7
v_gene: TRBV14
abundance: .
CDR3aa: CASSQLSVVRLYEQYF
CDR3nt: TGTGCCAGCAGCCAACTCTCCGTAGTTCGCCTCTACGAGCAGTACTTC

d_gene: TRBD1
j_gene: TRBJ1-1
v_gene: TRBV9
abundance: .
CDR3aa: CASSGQGRTEAFF
CDR3nt: TGTGCCAGCAGCGGACAGGGCCGGACTGAAGCTTTCTTT

d_gene: TRBD1
j_gene: TRBJ1-2
v_gene: TRBV30
abundance: .
CDR3aa: CAWSSQGSYYGYTF
CDR3nt: TGTGCCTGGAGTTCACAGGGGTCCTACTATGGCTACACCTTC

d_gene: TRBD2
j_gene: TRBJ2-3
v_gene: TRBV10-3
abundance: .
CDR3aa: CAIHPGLAGVLDTQYF
CDR3nt: TGTGCCATTCACCCCGGACTAGCGGGAGTTCTAGATACGCAGTATTTT

d_gene: .
j_gene: TRBJ1-1
v_gene: TRBV5-1
abundance: .
CDR3aa: CASSLGRAWDTEAFF
CDR3nt: TGCGCCAGCAGCTTGGGCCGGGCGTGGGACACTGAAGCTTTCTTT

d_gene: .
j_gene: TRBJ2-7
v_gene: TRBV7-2
abundance: .
CDR3aa: CASSPHPPYEQYF
CDR3nt: TGTGCCAGCAGCCCCCACCCCCCTTACGAGCAGTACTTC

d_gene: TRBD1
j_gene: TRBJ1-2
v_gene: TRBV28
abundance: .
CDR3aa: CASSLEGQGYGYTF
CDR3nt: TGTGCCAGCAGTTTAGAGGGACAGGGCTATGGCTACACCTTC